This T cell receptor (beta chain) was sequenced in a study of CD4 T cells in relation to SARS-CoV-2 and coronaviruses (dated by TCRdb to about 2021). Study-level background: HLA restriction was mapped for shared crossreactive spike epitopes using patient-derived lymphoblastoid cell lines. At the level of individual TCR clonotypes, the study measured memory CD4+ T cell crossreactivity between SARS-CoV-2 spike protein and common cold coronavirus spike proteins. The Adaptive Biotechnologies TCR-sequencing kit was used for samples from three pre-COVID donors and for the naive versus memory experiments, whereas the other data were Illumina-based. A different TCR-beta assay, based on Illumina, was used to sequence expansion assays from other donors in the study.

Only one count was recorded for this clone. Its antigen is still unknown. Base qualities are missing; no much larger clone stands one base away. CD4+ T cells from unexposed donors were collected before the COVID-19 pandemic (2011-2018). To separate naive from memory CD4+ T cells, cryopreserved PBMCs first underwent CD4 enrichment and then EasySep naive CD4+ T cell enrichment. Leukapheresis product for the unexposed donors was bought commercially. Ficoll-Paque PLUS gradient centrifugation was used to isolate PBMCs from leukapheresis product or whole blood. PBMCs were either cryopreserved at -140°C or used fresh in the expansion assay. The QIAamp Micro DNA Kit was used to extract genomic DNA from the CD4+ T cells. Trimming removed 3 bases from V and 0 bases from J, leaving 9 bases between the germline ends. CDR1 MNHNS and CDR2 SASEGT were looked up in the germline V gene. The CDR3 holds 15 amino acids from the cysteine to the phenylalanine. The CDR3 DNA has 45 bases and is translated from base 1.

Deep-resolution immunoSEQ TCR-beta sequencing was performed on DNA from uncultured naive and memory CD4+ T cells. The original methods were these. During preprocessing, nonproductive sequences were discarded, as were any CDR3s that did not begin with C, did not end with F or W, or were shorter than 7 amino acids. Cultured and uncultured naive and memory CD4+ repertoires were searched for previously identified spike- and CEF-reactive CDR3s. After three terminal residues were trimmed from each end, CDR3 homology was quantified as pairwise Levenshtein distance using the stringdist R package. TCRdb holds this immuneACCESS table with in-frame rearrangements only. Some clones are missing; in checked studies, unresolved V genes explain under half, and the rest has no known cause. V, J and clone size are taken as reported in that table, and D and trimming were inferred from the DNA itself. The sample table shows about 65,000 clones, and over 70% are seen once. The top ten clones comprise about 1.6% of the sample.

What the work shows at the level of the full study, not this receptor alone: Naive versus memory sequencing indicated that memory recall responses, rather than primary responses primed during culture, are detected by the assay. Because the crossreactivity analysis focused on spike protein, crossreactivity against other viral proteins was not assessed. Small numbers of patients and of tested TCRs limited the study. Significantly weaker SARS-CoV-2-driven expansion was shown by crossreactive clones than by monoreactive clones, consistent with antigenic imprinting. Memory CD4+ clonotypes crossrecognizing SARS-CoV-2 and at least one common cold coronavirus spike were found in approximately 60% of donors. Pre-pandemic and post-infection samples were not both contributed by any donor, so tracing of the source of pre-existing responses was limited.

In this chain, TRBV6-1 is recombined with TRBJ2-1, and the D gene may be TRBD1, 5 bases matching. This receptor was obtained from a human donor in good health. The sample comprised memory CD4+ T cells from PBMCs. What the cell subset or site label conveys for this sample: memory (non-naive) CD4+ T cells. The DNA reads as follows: TGTGCCAGCAGTGAGGGGCATCACTCCTACAATGAGCAGTTCTTC. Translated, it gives CASSEGHHSYNEQFF.